This TCR beta chain appears in the sequencing data of a study of T cells in Graves' hyperthyroidism and ophthalmopathy. Germline CDR1 SEHNR, CDR2 FQNEAQ (reference sequence). The CDR3 has 16 amino acids. V was clipped by 2 bases and J by 2 bases, with 13 bases between them. TCR beta CDR3 region amplification was performed from RNA transcripts. RT-PCR in the first round (using the HTBI primer set) targeted the TCR CDR3. TCRdb used MiXCR to reprocess the multiplex PCR reads, holding one entry per CDR3 protein. The repertoire holds 600,000 or so distinct CDR3 sequences, with 14% as singletons. The receptor's source is a woman aged 18-30 years with Graves' ophthalmopathy. The V and J genes are TRBV7-9 and TRBJ1-3, with a weak D call TRBD1 (5 bases). The specimen sequenced was blood. The CDR3 DNA sequence: TGTGCCAGCAGCTTAACGACGACAGAGACTGGAAACACCATATATTTT. As protein: CASSLTTTETGNTIYF.